A selection of T cell receptor beta chains follows, all from one sample in a study of CXCR3-negative and CXCR3-positive naive CD8 T cells. TCRdb reprocessed the 5' RACE reads, keeping one entry per CDR3 protein, no DNA. This listing includes about 120,000 distinct CDR3 sequences. The sample was naive CXCR3- CD8+ T cells from blood. These receptors were collected from a human donor in good health. Some clones in this sample may be carry-over from other donors' samples. Each CDR3 is given with its conserved first and last residue.

>TRBV28|TRBJ2-3
CASRNRGGSTDTQYF
>TRBV15|TRBJ2-5
CATSRDSARLAAAPGAQYF
>TRBV20-1|TRBJ2-5
CSATARLLAGGMQETQYF
>TRBV15|TRBJ2-5
CATSRGVSGLETQYF
>TRBV27|TRBJ1-1
CASSLDRGQNTEAFF
>TRBV10-2|TRBJ2-7
CASSEGASYEQYF
>TRBV7-3|TRBJ2-5
CASSLGFLPGTDAQYF
>TRBV29-1|TRBJ2-7
CSVENLAGADEQYF
>TRBV7-3|TRBJ1-1
CASSLSQPGQGTEAFF
>TRBV20-1|TRBJ2-3
CSASRRGDTDTQYF
>TRBV20-1|TRBJ2-5
CSARDPLTLAGVETQYF
>TRBV7-2|TRBJ1-2
CASSSPGDFYGYTF
>TRBV15|TRBJ2-1
CATSRGWRETHLYEQFF
>TRBV20-1|TRBJ2-1
CSASNSYNEQFF
>TRBV29-1|TRBJ2-5
CSVVWTGVRETQYF
>TRBV11-2|TRBJ2-7
CASSLEDRYSYEQYF
>TRBV5-5|TRBJ2-7
CASSLRLFVTGSGYEQYF
>TRBV29-1|TRBJ2-7
CSVYFRDRVTYEQYF
>TRBV19|TRBJ2-1
CASSFGQAGYNEQFF
>TRBV3-1|TRBJ2-1
CASSQEGPRDRGRVNNEQFF
>TRBV28|TRBJ2-6
CATRTGANVLTF
>TRBV7-8|TRBJ2-1
CASSPLGSDNEQFF
>TRBV28|TRBJ2-1
CASSSRSGAHNEQFF